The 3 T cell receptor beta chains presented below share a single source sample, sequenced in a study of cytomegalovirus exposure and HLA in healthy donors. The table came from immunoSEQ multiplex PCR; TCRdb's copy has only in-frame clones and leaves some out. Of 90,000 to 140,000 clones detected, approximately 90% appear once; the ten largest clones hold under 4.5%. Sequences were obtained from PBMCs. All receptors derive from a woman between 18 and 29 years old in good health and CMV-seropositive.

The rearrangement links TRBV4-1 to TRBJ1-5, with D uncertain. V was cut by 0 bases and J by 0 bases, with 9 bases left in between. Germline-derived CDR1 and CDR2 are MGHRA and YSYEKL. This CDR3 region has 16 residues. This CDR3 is CASSQDEVYSNQPQHF. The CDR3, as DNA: TGCGCCAGCAGCCAAGATGAGGTCTATAGCAATCAGCCCCAGCATTTT.

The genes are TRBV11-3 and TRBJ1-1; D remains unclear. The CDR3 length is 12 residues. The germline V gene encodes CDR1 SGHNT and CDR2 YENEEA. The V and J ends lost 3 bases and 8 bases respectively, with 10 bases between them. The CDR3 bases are TGTGCCAGCAGCTTGACACTCGGAGAAGCTTTCTTT. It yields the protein CASSLTLGEAFF.

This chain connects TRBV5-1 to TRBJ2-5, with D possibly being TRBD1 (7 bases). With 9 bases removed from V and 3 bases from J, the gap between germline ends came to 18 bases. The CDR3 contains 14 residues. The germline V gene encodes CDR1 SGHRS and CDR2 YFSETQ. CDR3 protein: CATTRGESKETQYF. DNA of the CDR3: TGCGCCACCACCAGGGGGGAGAGTAAAGAGACCCAGTACTTC.